The rows below give T cell receptor beta chains drawn from one sample of a study of cytomegalovirus exposure and HLA in healthy donors. Profiling relied on immunoSEQ multiplex PCR, and the TCRdb table lists in-frame clones only, not all of them. The data contain approximately 100,000 clones, around 79% of them singletons. Material: PBMCs. These receptors were taken from a male donor in good health and CMV-seropositive. Both conserved end residues are part of each CDR3. The D gene is left open where the match is weak. Where a row states a size, it is once, few, many or the class of an expanded clone; other rows omit it.

>-|TRBJ2-7|TRBV7-2|TRBD2
CASSPPAGVIYEQYF
TGTGCCAGCAGCCCACCGGCGGGAGTTATTTACGAGCAGTACTTC
>-|TRBJ1-2|TRBV19|TRBD1
CATGTGAPFNYGYTF
TGTGCCACAGGGACAGGGGCCCCTTTTAACTATGGCTACACCTTC
>-|TRBJ1-1|TRBV7-9|-
CASSSSGGGRNEAFF
TGTGCCAGCAGCTCGAGTGGGGGGGGGAGGAATGAAGCTTTCTTT
>-|TRBJ2-7|TRBV21-1|-
CASSKVNTSYEQYF
TGTGCCAGCAGCAAAGTAAACACCTCCTACGAGCAGTACTTC
>-|TRBJ2-1|TRBV25-1|TRBD2
CASSWGGSYNEQFF
TGTGCCAGCAGTTGGGGGGGATCGTACAATGAGCAGTTCTTC
>-|TRBJ2-7|TRBV9|TRBD2
CASSIQAGGHYEQYF
TGTGCCAGCAGCATTCAAGCGGGGGGGCACTACGAGCAGTACTTC
>-|TRBJ2-5|TRBV30|-
CAWSWGEETQYF
TGTGCCTGGAGTTGGGGCGAAGAGACCCAGTACTTC
>-|TRBJ1-5|TRBV7-2|-
CASSLGGVGWRSAHQPQHF
TGTGCCAGCAGCTTAGGGGGGGTCGGGTGGCGGTCGGCCCACCAGCCCCAGCATTTT
>-|TRBJ1-5|TRBV4-3|TRBD1
CASSLRPGQGNQPQHF
TGCGCCAGCAGCCTAAGACCGGGACAGGGCAATCAGCCCCAGCATTTT
>-|TRBJ1-1|TRBV19|TRBD1
CASSRPDRWNTEAFF
TGTGCCAGTAGTAGACCGGACAGGTGGAACACTGAAGCTTTCTTT
>-|TRBJ2-7|TRBV5-6|-
CASSPDMGPGSYEQYF
TGTGCCAGCAGCCCGGACATGGGGCCAGGGTCCTACGAGCAGTACTTC
>-|TRBJ2-7|TRBV28|TRBD1
CASSPSGQGVAYEQYF
TGTGCCAGCAGTCCCTCGGGACAGGGGGTCGCCTACGAGCAGTACTTC
>once|TRBJ2-1|TRBV7-9|TRBD2
CASSFSGGSGEQFF
TGTGCCAGCAGCTTTAGCGGGGGAAGCGGTGAGCAGTTCTTC
>-|TRBJ2-5|TRBV6-6|-
CASSRLEMWDF
TGTGCCAGCAGTAGACTAGAAATGTGGGACTTC
>few|TRBJ1-5|TRBV19|-
CAKSFPTGPNEDNQPQHF
TGTGCCAAATCATTTCCCACAGGGCCTAACGAGGACAATCAGCCCCAGCATTTT
>few|TRBJ1-2|TRBV7-8|-
CASSERTIGLGYGYTF
TGTGCCAGCAGCGAGAGGACAATCGGGCTCGGCTATGGCTACACCTTC
>-|TRBJ1-4|TRBV5-4|-
CASSLSIGDEKLFF
TGTGCCAGCAGCTTGTCGATAGGGGATGAAAAACTGTTTTTT
>-|TRBJ2-3|TRBV9|-
CASSPGGARPDTQYF
TGTGCCAGCAGCCCCGGTGGGGCCAGGCCAGATACGCAGTATTTT
>-|TRBJ2-7|TRBV2|TRBD1
CASRGDSISDEQYF
TGTGCCAGCAGGGGGGACAGCATAAGTGACGAGCAGTACTTC
>-|TRBJ2-2|TRBV6-6|TRBD1
CASSAGTGDTGELFF
TGTGCCAGCAGTGCCGGGACAGGGGACACCGGGGAGCTGTTTTTT
>-|TRBJ2-7|TRBV5-1|TRBD1
CASSPEGGQGFYEQYF
TGCGCCAGCAGCCCGGAAGGAGGACAGGGGTTCTACGAGCAGTACTTC
>-|TRBJ1-1|TRBV10-3|TRBD1
CAISESGTGLTEAFF
TGTGCCATCAGTGAGTCGGGGACAGGCCTCACTGAAGCTTTCTTT
>-|TRBJ1-1|TRBV25-1|-
CASWAAGTEAFF
TGTGCCAGCTGGGCCGCGGGCACTGAAGCTTTCTTT
>few|TRBJ2-5|TRBV14|-
CASSSRDSGGETQYF
TGTGCCAGCAGCAGCCGGGACAGCGGGGGAGAGACCCAGTACTTC
>-|TRBJ2-7|TRBV7-2|-
CASSLDRGLAYEQYF
TGTGCCAGCAGCTTGGACAGGGGACTAGCCTACGAGCAGTACTTC
>-|TRBJ2-1|TRBV10-1|TRBD1
CASSESAGTGGQGEQFF
TGCGCCAGCAGTGAGTCAGCCGGGACAGGGGGCCAGGGTGAGCAGTTCTTC
>-|TRBJ1-5|TRBV2|-
CASSELQGNQPQHF
TGTGCCAGCAGTGAACTGCAGGGCAATCAGCCCCAGCATTTT
>-|TRBJ1-2|TRBV7-9|TRBD1
CASSPSGQGNYGYTF
TGTGCCAGCAGCCCTTCGGGACAGGGGAACTATGGCTACACCTTC
>-|TRBJ1-5|TRBV30|-
CAWRRFIGNQPQHF
TGTGCCTGGAGGCGGTTCATTGGCAATCAGCCCCAGCATTTT
>-|TRBJ1-1|TRBV11-3|-
CASSLNGGAFF
TGTGCCAGCAGCTTGAACGGGGGGGCTTTCTTT
>once|TRBJ1-2|TRBV4-1|-
CASTFREERQPVYGYTF
TGCGCCAGCACCTTCAGGGAGGAACGCCAACCGGTCTATGGCTACACCTTC
>once|TRBJ1-4|TRBV7-9|-
CASSSGGFREKLFF
TGTGCCAGCAGCTCGGGAGGTTTTCGCGAAAAACTGTTTTTT
>-|TRBJ1-6|TRBV25-1|TRBD1
CATEGGTGSRPPLHF
TGTGCCACCGAAGGGGGGACAGGGAGCCGGCCACCCCTCCACTTT
>few|TRBJ1-1|TRBV25-1|TRBD1
CASVGTGYMNTEAFF
TGTGCCAGCGTAGGGACAGGGTACATGAACACTGAAGCTTTCTTT
>-|TRBJ2-2|TRBV7-9|TRBD1
CASSPRWDRRSGELFF
TGTGCCAGCAGCCCCCGTTGGGACAGGAGGTCCGGGGAGCTGTTTTTT
>-|TRBJ2-3|TRBV4-3|TRBD2
CASSQDRLAGGLTDTQYF
TGCGCCAGCAGCCAAGATCGGCTAGCGGGGGGGTTAACAGATACGCAGTATTTT
>once|TRBJ2-1|TRBV25-1|-
CASSEMVGQPSSYNEQFF
TGTGCCAGCAGTGAAATGGTTGGACAGCCAAGCTCCTACAATGAGCAGTTCTTC
>-|TRBJ2-6|TRBV7-9|-
CASSLRGSGANVLTF
TGTGCCAGCAGCTTACGGGGGTCTGGGGCCAACGTCCTGACTTTC
>-|TRBJ2-1|TRBV10-1|-
CASSDHGGLSSYNEQFF
TGCGCCAGCAGTGATCACGGGGGGCTTAGCTCCTACAATGAGCAGTTCTTC
>few|TRBJ1-2|TRBV7-2|-
CASSLVGTPSYGYTF
TGTGCCAGCAGCTTAGTCGGGACACCCTCCTATGGCTACACCTTC
>-|TRBJ1-4|TRBV6-5|TRBD1
CASSYSRTGNNEKLFF
TGTGCCAGCAGTTACTCGAGGACAGGGAATAATGAAAAACTGTTTTTT